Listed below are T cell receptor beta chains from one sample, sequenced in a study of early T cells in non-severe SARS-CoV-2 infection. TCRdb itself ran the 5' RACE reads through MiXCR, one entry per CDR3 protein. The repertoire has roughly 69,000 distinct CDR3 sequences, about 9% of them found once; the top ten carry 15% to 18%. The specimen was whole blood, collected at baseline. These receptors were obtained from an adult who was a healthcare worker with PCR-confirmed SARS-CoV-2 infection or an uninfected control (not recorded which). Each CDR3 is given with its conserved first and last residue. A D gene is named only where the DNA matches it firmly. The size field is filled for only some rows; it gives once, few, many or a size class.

CDR3 protein: CASSQTDGGNQPQHF
CDR3 DNA: TGTGCCAGCAGCCAGACGGACGGGGGCAATCAGCCCCAGCATTTT
D gene: NA
J gene: TRBJ1-5
V gene: TRBV3-1
clone size: many

CDR3 protein: CASSSGSLSETQYF
CDR3 DNA: TGCGCCAGCAGCTCGGGTTCTCTTAGTGAGACCCAGTACTTC
D gene: NA
J gene: TRBJ2-5
V gene: TRBV5-1
clone size: NA

CDR3 protein: CASSLLAGGIYEQYF
CDR3 DNA: TGTGCCAGCAGTTTACTAGCGGGAGGGATCTACGAGCAGTACTTC
D gene: TRBD2
J gene: TRBJ2-7
V gene: TRBV27
clone size: NA

CDR3 protein: CASSAGPLNTEAFF
CDR3 DNA: TGTGCCAGCAGTGCGGGACCCCTGAACACTGAAGCTTTCTTT
D gene: NA
J gene: TRBJ1-1
V gene: TRBV25-1
clone size: many

CDR3 protein: CASTRQGGRLADTQYF
CDR3 DNA: TGTGCCAGCACCCGGCAGGGCGGGAGATTGGCAGATACGCAGTATTTT
D gene: TRBD2
J gene: TRBJ2-3
V gene: TRBV27
clone size: NA

CDR3 protein: CASSLAASGEQFF
CDR3 DNA: TGTGCCAGCAGCTTAGCAGCTAGCGGGGAGCAGTTCTTC
D gene: TRBD2
J gene: TRBJ2-1
V gene: TRBV7-2
clone size: many

CDR3 protein: CSARWLGGKSYEQYF
CDR3 DNA: TGCAGTGCTAGATGGCTTGGGGGGAAAAGCTACGAGCAGTACTTC
D gene: NA
J gene: TRBJ2-7
V gene: TRBV20-1
clone size: NA

CDR3 protein: CASSLTQGEEGLEETQYF
CDR3 DNA: TGTGCCAGCAGTTTAACTCAGGGGGAAGAGGGCTTGGAAGAGACCCAGTACTTC
D gene: TRBD1
J gene: TRBJ2-5
V gene: TRBV28
clone size: few

CDR3 protein: CASSQRTRESYTQYF
CDR3 DNA: TGCGCCAGCAGCCAGAGGACTAGGGAGTCCTATACGCAGTATTTT
D gene: TRBD2
J gene: TRBJ2-3
V gene: TRBV4-1
clone size: NA

CDR3 protein: CASSQDPYGTEAFF
CDR3 DNA: TGCGCCAGCAGCCAAGACCCTTATGGCACCGAAGCTTTCTTT
D gene: NA
J gene: TRBJ1-1
V gene: TRBV4-3
clone size: few

CDR3 protein: CSVKRAAGATDTQYF
CDR3 DNA: TGCAGCGTAAAAAGGGCAGCGGGGGCCACAGATACGCAGTATTTT
D gene: TRBD2
J gene: TRBJ2-3
V gene: TRBV29-1
clone size: many

CDR3 protein: CASSSSGRGEETQYF
CDR3 DNA: TGTGCCAGCAGCTCCTCCGGACGTGGCGAAGAGACCCAGTACTTC
D gene: NA
J gene: TRBJ2-5
V gene: TRBV5-4
clone size: NA

CDR3 protein: CASSSRSGAIVYGYTF
CDR3 DNA: TGTGCCAGCAGCTCCCGGTCAGGGGCTATTGTCTATGGCTACACCTTC
D gene: NA
J gene: TRBJ1-2
V gene: TRBV7-2
clone size: many

CDR3 protein: CSAINDRGQREQYF
CDR3 DNA: TGCAGTGCTATTAACGACAGGGGGCAGAGGGAGCAGTACTTC
D gene: TRBD1
J gene: TRBJ2-7
V gene: TRBV20-1
clone size: few

CDR3 protein: CASSPPGFSYNSPLHF
CDR3 DNA: TGTGCCAGCAGTCCTCCAGGGTTCTCCTATAATTCACCCCTCCACTTT
D gene: NA
J gene: TRBJ1-6
V gene: TRBV27
clone size: few

CDR3 protein: CASSLYPRTSYEQYF
CDR3 DNA: TGTGCCAGCAGTTTATATCCGAGGACCTCCTACGAGCAGTACTTC
D gene: NA
J gene: TRBJ2-7
V gene: TRBV28
clone size: few

CDR3 protein: CASSEGGLASSRGETQYF
CDR3 DNA: TGTGCCAGCAGTGAAGGGGGACTAGCGTCCAGTAGAGGAGAGACCCAGTACTTC
D gene: TRBD2
J gene: TRBJ2-5
V gene: TRBV6-1
clone size: many

CDR3 protein: CASSLEGHYEQYF
CDR3 DNA: TGCGCCAGCAGCTTGGAAGGGCACTACGAGCAGTACTTC
D gene: NA
J gene: TRBJ2-7
V gene: TRBV5-1
clone size: NA

CDR3 protein: CASSSASGANVLTF
CDR3 DNA: TGTGCCAGCAGCTCTGCCTCTGGGGCCAACGTCCTGACTTTC
D gene: NA
J gene: TRBJ2-6
V gene: TRBV5-5
clone size: few

CDR3 protein: CSARDGGRIETNTEAFF
CDR3 DNA: TGCAGTGCTAGAGATGGGGGGAGGATCGAGACGAACACTGAAGCTTTCTTT
D gene: NA
J gene: TRBJ1-1
V gene: TRBV20-1
clone size: many

CDR3 protein: CASSSYPGAGTEAFF
CDR3 DNA: TGTGCCAGCAGCTCCTACCCAGGGGCGGGCACTGAAGCTTTCTTT
D gene: NA
J gene: TRBJ1-1
V gene: TRBV7-2
clone size: few

CDR3 protein: CASSPAAGLAGGYETQYF
CDR3 DNA: TGTGCCAGCAGTCCGGCGGCGGGACTAGCGGGAGGGTATGAGACCCAGTACTTC
D gene: TRBD2
J gene: TRBJ2-5
V gene: TRBV28
clone size: few

CDR3 protein: CASSRGLGRFQETQYF
CDR3 DNA: TGTGCCAGCAGCCGGGGCCTAGGACGGTTCCAAGAGACCCAGTACTTC
D gene: NA
J gene: TRBJ2-5
V gene: TRBV7-3
clone size: many

CDR3 protein: CASSFVSGISYEQYF
CDR3 DNA: TGTGCCAGCAGCTTTGTTAGCGGGATTTCCTACGAGCAGTACTTC
D gene: TRBD2
J gene: TRBJ2-7
V gene: TRBV5-6
clone size: NA

CDR3 protein: CSVYVGRGSAGELFF
CDR3 DNA: TGCAGCGTTTACGTTGGGCGGGGGTCGGCCGGGGAGCTGTTTTTT
D gene: TRBD2
J gene: TRBJ2-2
V gene: TRBV29-1
clone size: many

CDR3 protein: CASSQTGGSSYNEQFF
CDR3 DNA: TGTGCCAGCAGCCAGACAGGGGGCAGCTCCTACAATGAGCAGTTCTTC
D gene: TRBD1
J gene: TRBJ2-1
V gene: TRBV5-5
clone size: many

CDR3 protein: CASSLGGYSDTQYF
CDR3 DNA: TGTGCCAGCAGCTTAGGAGGCTATTCAGATACGCAGTATTTT
D gene: NA
J gene: TRBJ2-3
V gene: TRBV11-2
clone size: many

CDR3 protein: CSASDPRPNEAFF
CDR3 DNA: TGCAGCGCTTCGGACCCCCGCCCAAATGAAGCTTTCTTT
D gene: NA
J gene: TRBJ1-1
V gene: TRBV29-1
clone size: few

CDR3 protein: CASSLYWDRYEQYF
CDR3 DNA: TGTGCCAGCAGCTTATACTGGGACAGGTACGAGCAGTACTTC
D gene: TRBD1
J gene: TRBJ2-7
V gene: TRBV11-2
clone size: many

CDR3 protein: CASSGGAEAFF
CDR3 DNA: TGTGCCAGCAGCGGGGGGGCTGAAGCTTTCTTT
D gene: NA
J gene: TRBJ1-1
V gene: TRBV11-2
clone size: few

CDR3 protein: CASSSGLAGIYEQYF
CDR3 DNA: TGTGCCAGCAGCAGCGGACTAGCGGGAATCTACGAGCAGTACTTC
D gene: TRBD2
J gene: TRBJ2-7
V gene: TRBV3-1
clone size: many

CDR3 protein: CASSSPTRGNEQFF
CDR3 DNA: TGTGCCAGCAGTTCCCCAACCAGGGGCAATGAGCAGTTCTTC
D gene: NA
J gene: TRBJ2-1
V gene: TRBV28
clone size: NA

CDR3 protein: CASTFGVLQETQYF
CDR3 DNA: TGTGCCAGCACCTTTGGGGTGCTACAAGAGACCCAGTACTTC
D gene: NA
J gene: TRBJ2-5
V gene: TRBV28
clone size: NA

CDR3 protein: CASSRSGSSYNEQFF
CDR3 DNA: TGTGCCAGCAGCCGATCGGGGAGCTCCTACAATGAGCAGTTCTTC
D gene: NA
J gene: TRBJ2-1
V gene: TRBV28
clone size: many

CDR3 protein: CASSYKAGSAVNTGELFF
CDR3 DNA: TGTGCCAGCAGCTATAAAGCAGGGTCGGCGGTCAACACCGGGGAGCTGTTTTTT
D gene: NA
J gene: TRBJ2-2
V gene: TRBV11-2
clone size: NA

CDR3 protein: CASSSYRITNTEAFF
CDR3 DNA: TGTGCCAGCAGTTCCTACAGGATTACTAACACTGAAGCTTTCTTT
D gene: NA
J gene: TRBJ1-1
V gene: TRBV28
clone size: NA

CDR3 protein: CASKRGSGKKLFF
CDR3 DNA: TGTGCCAGCAAACGGGGGTCGGGAAAAAAACTGTTTTTT
D gene: NA
J gene: TRBJ1-4
V gene: TRBV6-1
clone size: many

CDR3 protein: CASSLDGRANTEAFF
CDR3 DNA: TGCGCCAGCAGCTTGGATGGCAGGGCGAACACTGAAGCTTTCTTT
D gene: NA
J gene: TRBJ1-1
V gene: TRBV5-1
clone size: few

CDR3 protein: CASSPGLAGAPLSYNEQFF
CDR3 DNA: TGCGCCAGCAGCCCGGGACTAGCGGGAGCTCCCCTCTCCTACAATGAGCAGTTCTTC
D gene: TRBD2
J gene: TRBJ2-1
V gene: TRBV5-1
clone size: many

CDR3 protein: CSARSGNTEAFF
CDR3 DNA: TGCAGCGCGAGGTCAGGGAACACTGAAGCTTTCTTT
D gene: NA
J gene: TRBJ1-1
V gene: TRBV29-1
clone size: many

CDR3 protein: CASSFREDLTDTQYF
CDR3 DNA: TGTGCCAGCAGTTTTCGGGAGGACCTCACAGATACGCAGTATTTT
D gene: TRBD2
J gene: TRBJ2-3
V gene: TRBV28
clone size: NA

CDR3 protein: CASSPRDTQYF
CDR3 DNA: TGTGCCAGCAGTCCGCGGGATACGCAGTATTTT
D gene: NA
J gene: TRBJ2-3
V gene: TRBV28
clone size: many

CDR3 protein: CASTTALRGTDTQYF
CDR3 DNA: TGTGCCAGCACTACAGCCCTCCGTGGGACAGATACGCAGTATTTT
D gene: NA
J gene: TRBJ2-3
V gene: TRBV6-2/TRBV6-3
clone size: many

CDR3 protein: CASRWGEAFF
CDR3 DNA: TGTGCCAGCAGGTGGGGTGAAGCTTTCTTT
D gene: NA
J gene: TRBJ1-1
V gene: TRBV28
clone size: NA

CDR3 protein: CAWSGRHEQYF
CDR3 DNA: TGTGCCTGGAGTGGGCGGCACGAGCAGTACTTC
D gene: NA
J gene: TRBJ2-7
V gene: TRBV30
clone size: many